The 2 T cell receptor beta chains presented below share a single source sample, sequenced in a study of OX40 agonist ivuxolimab in advanced cancers. TCRdb's copy holds only in-frame clones and misses some; the assay was immunoSEQ multiplex PCR. Here the sample spans 7,000 to 9,500 clones, 66% being singletons. Sequenced here: CD4+ or CD8+ T cells sorted from blood, sampled in a trial of the OX40 agonist ivuxolimab. The origin of the receptors is an adult with an advanced solid tumor such as melanoma, head and neck, liver or kidney cancer.

The J gene is TRBJ1-4, the V gene TRBV5-6, with 7 positions matching TRBD1. The CDR3 contains 12 residues. CDR1 and CDR2 (germline): SGHDT, YYEEEE. The trim removed 4 bases at V and 9 bases at J, leaving 3 bases unmatched. CDR3 amino acids: CASSLGGQKLFF. CDR3 sequence (DNA): TGTGCCAGCAGCCTAGGGGGCCAAAAACTGTTTTTT.

The CDR3 DNA is TGCGCCAGCAGCTTTGAGGGGAACGAGCAGTACTTC. This gives the protein CASSFEGNEQYF. The chain has TRBV5-1 and TRBJ2-7, with D perhaps assigned TRBD1 or TRBD2 (5 bases each). The CDR3 runs to 12 residues. Germline V lookup: CDR1 SGHRS, CDR2 YFSETQ. Trimming pared 2 bases from V and 5 bases from J, leaving 8 bases between.